These T cell receptor beta chains were read from a single sample in a study of molecular identifiers for immune sequencing clone quantification. TCRdb reprocessed the PCR reads via MiXCR and lists one record per CDR3 protein. This table holds just under 650,000 distinct CDR3 sequences, around 20% found once. Sequencing used naive CD8+ T cells from blood, with Jurkat cell RNA spiked in. Receptors originate from a human donor in good health. Some libraries in this study had Jurkat cell RNA spiked in. Each CDR3 is given with its conserved first and last residue. A D gene is named only where the DNA matches it firmly. Only part of the rows carry a size: once, few, many, or a class if the clone is expanded.

V,J,size,D,CDR3,DNA
TRBV4-1,TRBJ2-1,few,TRBD2,CASRELAAGWDEQFF,TGCGCCAGCAGGGAACTAGCGGCAGGATGGGATGAGCAGTTCTTC
TRBV4-3,TRBJ1-1,many,.,CASSQVWGRFDTEAFF,TGCGCCAGCAGCCAAGTCTGGGGTCGATTCGACACTGAAGCTTTCTTT
TRBV14,TRBJ2-5,.,TRBD2,CASSPTSAFWETQYF,TGTGCCAGCAGCCCGACTAGCGCCTTTTGGGAGACCCAGTACTTC
TRBV19,TRBJ2-5,.,.,CASSIAGGTQETQYF,TGTGCCAGTAGTATTGCAGGGGGGACCCAAGAGACCCAGTACTTC
TRBV19,TRBJ2-7,few,.,CASSIPPAEQYF,TGTGCCAGTAGTATCCCCCCTGCCGAGCAGTACTTC
TRBV12-3/TRBV12-4,TRBJ2-2,many,.,CASSKGTANTGELFF,TGTGCCAGCAGCAAAGGGACGGCGAACACCGGGGAGCTGTTTTTT
TRBV20-1,TRBJ2-3,many,TRBD2,CSARGGFGTSDADTQYF,TGCAGTGCTAGAGGGGGATTCGGGACTAGCGATGCAGATACGCAGTATTTT
TRBV7-9,TRBJ1-1,many,.,CASSLGMNEAFF,TGTGCCAGCAGCTTAGGGATGAATGAAGCTTTCTTT
TRBV24-1,TRBJ2-2,few,TRBD1,CATSDLGQGAGGELFF,TGTGCCACCAGTGATCTAGGACAGGGGGCCGGCGGGGAGCTGTTTTTT
TRBV6-1,TRBJ1-5,once,.,CASSLTGLYGNQPQHF,TGTGCCAGCAGTTTGACAGGTTTGTACGGCAATCAGCCCCAGCATTTT